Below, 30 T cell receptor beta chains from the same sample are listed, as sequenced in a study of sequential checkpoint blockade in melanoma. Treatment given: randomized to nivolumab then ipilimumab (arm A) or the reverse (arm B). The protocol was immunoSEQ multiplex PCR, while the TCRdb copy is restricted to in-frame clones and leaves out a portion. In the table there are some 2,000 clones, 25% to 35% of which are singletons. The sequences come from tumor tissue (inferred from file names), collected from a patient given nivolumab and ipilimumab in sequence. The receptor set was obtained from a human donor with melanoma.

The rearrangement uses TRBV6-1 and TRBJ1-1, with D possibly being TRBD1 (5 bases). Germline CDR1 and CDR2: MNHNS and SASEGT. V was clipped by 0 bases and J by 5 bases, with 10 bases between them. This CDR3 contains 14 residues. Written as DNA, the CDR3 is TGTGCCAGCAGTGAAGCACTGAGGGGAACTGAAGCTTTCTTT. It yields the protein CASSEALRGTEAFF.

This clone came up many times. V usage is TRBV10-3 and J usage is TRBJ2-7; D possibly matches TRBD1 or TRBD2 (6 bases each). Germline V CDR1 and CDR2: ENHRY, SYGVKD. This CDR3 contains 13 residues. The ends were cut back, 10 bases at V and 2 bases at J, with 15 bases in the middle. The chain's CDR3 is CATRLGGTYEQYF. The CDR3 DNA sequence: TGTGCCACTAGACTAGGGGGGACCTACGAGCAGTACTTC.

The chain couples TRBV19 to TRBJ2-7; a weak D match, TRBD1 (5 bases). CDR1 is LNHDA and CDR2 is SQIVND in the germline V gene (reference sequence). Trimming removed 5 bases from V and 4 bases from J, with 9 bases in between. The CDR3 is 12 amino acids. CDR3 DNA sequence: TGTGCCAGTAGTGCGACAGAGTACGAGCAGTACTTC. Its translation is CASSATEYEQYF.

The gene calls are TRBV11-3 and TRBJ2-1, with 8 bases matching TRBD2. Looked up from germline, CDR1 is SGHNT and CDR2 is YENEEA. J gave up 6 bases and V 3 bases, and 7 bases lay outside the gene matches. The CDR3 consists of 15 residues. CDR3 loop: CASSLTGGLTNEQFF. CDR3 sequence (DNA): TGTGCCAGCAGCTTGACGGGGGGGCTGACCAATGAGCAGTTCTTC. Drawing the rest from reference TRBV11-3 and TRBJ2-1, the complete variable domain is EAGVVQSPRYKIIEKKQPVAFWCNPISGHNTLYWYLQNLGQGPELLIRYENEEAVDDSQLPKDRFSAERLKGVDSTLKIQPAELGDSAVYLCASSLTGGLTNEQFFGPGTRLTVL.

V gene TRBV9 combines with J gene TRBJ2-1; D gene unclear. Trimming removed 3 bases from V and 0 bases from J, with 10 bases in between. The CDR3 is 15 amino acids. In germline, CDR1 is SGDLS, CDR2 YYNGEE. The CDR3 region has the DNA TGTGCCAGCAGCGCCGGAGTCAGCTCCTACAATGAGCAGTTCTTC. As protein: CASSAGVSSYNEQFF.

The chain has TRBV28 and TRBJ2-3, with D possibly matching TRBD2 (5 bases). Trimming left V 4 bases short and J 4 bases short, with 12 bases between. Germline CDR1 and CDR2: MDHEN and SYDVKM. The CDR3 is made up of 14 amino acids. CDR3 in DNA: TGTGCCAGCAGTTACCGGGGTAGCTCAGATACGCAGTATTTT. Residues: CASSYRGSSDTQYF.

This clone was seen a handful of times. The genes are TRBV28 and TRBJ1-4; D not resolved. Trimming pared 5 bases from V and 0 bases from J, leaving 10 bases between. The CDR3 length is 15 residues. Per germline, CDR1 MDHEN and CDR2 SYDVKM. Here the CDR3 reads CASSPSRATNEKLFF. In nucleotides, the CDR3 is TGTGCCAGCAGTCCATCCCGGGCAACTAATGAAAAACTGTTTTTT.

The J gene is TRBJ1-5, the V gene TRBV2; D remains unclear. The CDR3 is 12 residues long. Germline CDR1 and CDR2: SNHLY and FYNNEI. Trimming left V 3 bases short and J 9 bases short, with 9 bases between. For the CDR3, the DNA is TGTGCCAGCAGTGAGGGAATACCGCCCCAGCATTTT. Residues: CASSEGIPPQHF.

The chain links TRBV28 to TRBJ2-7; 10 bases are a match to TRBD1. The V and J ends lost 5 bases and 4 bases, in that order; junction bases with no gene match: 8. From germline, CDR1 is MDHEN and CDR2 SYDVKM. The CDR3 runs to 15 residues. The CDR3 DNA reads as TGTGCCAGCAGTGCCTCCGGGACAGGGGATTACGAGCAGTACTTC. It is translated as CASSASGTGDYEQYF.

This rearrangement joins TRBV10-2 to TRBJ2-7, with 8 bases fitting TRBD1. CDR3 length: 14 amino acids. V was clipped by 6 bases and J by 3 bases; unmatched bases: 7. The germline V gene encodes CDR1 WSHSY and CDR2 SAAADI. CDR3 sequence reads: CASSGTGFLYEQYF. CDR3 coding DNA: TGCGCCAGCAGCGGGACAGGTTTCCTCTACGAGCAGTACTTC.

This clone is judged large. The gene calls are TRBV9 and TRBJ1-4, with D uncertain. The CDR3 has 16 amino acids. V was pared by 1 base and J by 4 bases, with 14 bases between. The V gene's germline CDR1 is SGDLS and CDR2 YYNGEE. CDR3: CASSVNWYGNNEKLFF. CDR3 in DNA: TGTGCCAGCAGCGTAAATTGGTACGGTAATAATGAAAAACTGTTTTTT.

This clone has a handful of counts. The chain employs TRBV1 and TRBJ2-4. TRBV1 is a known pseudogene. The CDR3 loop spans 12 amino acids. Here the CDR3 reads CASSPYTGIQYF. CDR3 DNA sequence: TGCGCCAGCAGCCCTTACACCGGCATTCAGTACTTC.

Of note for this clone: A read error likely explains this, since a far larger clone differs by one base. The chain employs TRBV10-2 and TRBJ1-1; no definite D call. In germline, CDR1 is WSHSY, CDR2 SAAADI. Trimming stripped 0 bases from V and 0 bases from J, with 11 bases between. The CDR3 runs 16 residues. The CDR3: CASSESTGRMNTEAFF. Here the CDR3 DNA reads TGCGCCAGCAGTGAGTCGACGGGCAGGATGAACACTGAAGCTTTCTTT.

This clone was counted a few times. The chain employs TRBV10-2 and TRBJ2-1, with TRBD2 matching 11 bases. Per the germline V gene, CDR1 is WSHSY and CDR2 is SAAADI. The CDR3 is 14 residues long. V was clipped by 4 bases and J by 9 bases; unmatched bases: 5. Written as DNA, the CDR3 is TGCGCCAGCAGTGTTAGCGGGGGGGCCGGTGAGCAGTTCTTC. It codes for CASSVSGGAGEQFF.

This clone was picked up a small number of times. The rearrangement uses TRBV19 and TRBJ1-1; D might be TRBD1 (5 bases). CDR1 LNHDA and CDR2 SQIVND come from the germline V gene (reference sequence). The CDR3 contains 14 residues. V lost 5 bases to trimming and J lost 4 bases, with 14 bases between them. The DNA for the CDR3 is TGTGCCAGTAGTGTGGGGCAGTTGGGCACTGAAGCTTTCTTT. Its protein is CASSVGQLGTEAFF.

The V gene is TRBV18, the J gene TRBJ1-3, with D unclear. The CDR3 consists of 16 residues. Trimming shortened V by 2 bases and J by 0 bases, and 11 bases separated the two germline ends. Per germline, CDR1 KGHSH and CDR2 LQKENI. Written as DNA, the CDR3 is TGTGCCAGCTCACCATATGACTCTTCCTCTGGAAACACCATATATTTT. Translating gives CASSPYDSSSGNTIYF. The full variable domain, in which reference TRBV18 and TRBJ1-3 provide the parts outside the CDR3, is NAGVMQNPRHLVRRRGQEARLRCSPMKGHSHVYWYRQLPEEGLKFMVYLQKENIIDESGMPKERFSAEFPKEGPSILRIQQVVRGDSAAYFCASSPYDSSSGNTIYFGEGSWLTVV.

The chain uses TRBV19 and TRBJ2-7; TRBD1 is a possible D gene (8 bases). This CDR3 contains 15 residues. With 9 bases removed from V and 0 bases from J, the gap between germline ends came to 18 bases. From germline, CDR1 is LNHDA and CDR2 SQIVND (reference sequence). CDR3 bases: TGTGCCAGCCGGCGGACAGGGAGGGGCTCCTACGAGCAGTACTTC. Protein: CASRRTGRGSYEQYF. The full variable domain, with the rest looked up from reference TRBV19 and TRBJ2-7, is DGGITQSPKYLFRKEGQNVTLSCEQNLNHDAMYWYRQDPGQGLRLIYYSQIVNDFQKGDIAEGYSVSREKKESFPLTVTSAQKNPTAFYLCASRRTGRGSYEQYFGPGTRLTVT.

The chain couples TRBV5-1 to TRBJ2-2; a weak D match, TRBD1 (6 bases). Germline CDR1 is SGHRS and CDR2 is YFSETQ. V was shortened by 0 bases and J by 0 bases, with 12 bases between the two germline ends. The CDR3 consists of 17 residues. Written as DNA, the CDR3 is TGCGCCAGCAGCTTGGGGATGGGGGCTGCGAACACCGGGGAGCTGTTTTTT. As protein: CASSLGMGAANTGELFF.

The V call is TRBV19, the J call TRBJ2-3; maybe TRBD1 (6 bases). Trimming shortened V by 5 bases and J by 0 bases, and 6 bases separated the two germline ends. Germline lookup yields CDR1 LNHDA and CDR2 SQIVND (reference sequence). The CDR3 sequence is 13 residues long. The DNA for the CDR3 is TGTGCCAGTAGTCAGGGGAGCACAGATACGCAGTATTTT. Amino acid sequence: CASSQGSTDTQYF.

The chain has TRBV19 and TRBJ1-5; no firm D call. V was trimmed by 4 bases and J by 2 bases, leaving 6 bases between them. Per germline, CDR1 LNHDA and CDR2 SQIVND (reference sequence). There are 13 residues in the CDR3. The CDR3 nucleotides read TGTGCCAGTAGTAGTCTGGGCAATCAGCCCCAGCATTTT. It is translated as CASSSLGNQPQHF.

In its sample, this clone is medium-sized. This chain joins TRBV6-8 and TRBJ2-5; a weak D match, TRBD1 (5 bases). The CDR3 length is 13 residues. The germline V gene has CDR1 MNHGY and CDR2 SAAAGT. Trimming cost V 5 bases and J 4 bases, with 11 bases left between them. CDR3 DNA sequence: TGTGCCAGCAGTATACAGGAGCGAGAGACCCAGTACTTC. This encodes CASSIQERETQYF.

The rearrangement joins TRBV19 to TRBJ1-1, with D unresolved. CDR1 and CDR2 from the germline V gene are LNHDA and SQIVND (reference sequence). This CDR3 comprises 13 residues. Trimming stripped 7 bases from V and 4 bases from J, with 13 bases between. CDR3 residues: CASIGKGSTEAFF. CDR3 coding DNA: TGTGCCAGTATTGGGAAGGGATCCACTGAAGCTTTCTTT.

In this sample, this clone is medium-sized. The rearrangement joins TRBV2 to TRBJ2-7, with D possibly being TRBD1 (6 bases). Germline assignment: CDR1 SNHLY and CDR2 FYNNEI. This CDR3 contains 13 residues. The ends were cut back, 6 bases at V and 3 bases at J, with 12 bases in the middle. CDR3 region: CASRATGYYEQYF. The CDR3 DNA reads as TGTGCCAGCAGGGCGACAGGTTACTACGAGCAGTACTTC. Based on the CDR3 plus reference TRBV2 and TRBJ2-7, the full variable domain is EPEVTQTPSHQVTQMGQEVILRCVPISNHLYFYWYRQILGQKVEFLVSFYNNEISEKSEIFDDQFSVERPDGSNFTLKIRSTKLEDSAMYFCASRATGYYEQYFGPGTRLTVT.

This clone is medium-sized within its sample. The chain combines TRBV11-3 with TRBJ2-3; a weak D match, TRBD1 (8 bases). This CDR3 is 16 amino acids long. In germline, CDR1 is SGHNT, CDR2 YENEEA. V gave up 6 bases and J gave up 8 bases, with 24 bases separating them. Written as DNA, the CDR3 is TGTGCCAGCAGTCAGAACAGGGGGGGTAGGGACGGTACGCAGTATTTT. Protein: CASSQNRGGRDGTQYF.

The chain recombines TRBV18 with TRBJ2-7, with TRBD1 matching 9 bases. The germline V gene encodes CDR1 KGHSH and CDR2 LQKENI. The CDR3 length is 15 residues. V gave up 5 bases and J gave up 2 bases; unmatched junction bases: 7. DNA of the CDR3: TGTGCCAGCTCAGGACCGGGACAGGGTACCTACGAGCAGTACTTC. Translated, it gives CASSGPGQGTYEQYF.

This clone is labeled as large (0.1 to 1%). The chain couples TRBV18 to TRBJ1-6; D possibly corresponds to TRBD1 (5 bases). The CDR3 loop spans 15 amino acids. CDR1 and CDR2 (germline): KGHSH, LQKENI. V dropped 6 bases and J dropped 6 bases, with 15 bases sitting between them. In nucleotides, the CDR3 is TGTGCCAGCTCGCTCACAGGAGACCCTAATTCACCCCTCCACTTT. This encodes CASSLTGDPNSPLHF.

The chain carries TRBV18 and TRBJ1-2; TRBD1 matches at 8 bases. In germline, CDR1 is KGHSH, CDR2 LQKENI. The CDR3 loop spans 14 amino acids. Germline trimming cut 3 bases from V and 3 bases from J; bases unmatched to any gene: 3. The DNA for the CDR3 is TGTGCCAGCTCACCCTCGGACAGGGACTATGGCTACACCTTC. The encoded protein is CASSPSDRDYGYTF.

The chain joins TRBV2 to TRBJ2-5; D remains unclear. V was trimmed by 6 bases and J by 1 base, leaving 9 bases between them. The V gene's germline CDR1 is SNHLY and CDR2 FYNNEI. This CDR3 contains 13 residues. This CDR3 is CASSPTRQETQYF. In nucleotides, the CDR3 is TGTGCCAGCAGCCCCACCCGCCAAGAGACCCAGTACTTC.

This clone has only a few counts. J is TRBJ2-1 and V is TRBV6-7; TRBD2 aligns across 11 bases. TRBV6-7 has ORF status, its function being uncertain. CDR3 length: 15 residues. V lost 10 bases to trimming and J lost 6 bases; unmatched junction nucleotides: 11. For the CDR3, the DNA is TGTGCCATCAGACTGGGACTAGCGGCCTCCAATGAGCAGTTCTTC. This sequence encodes CAIRLGLAASNEQFF.

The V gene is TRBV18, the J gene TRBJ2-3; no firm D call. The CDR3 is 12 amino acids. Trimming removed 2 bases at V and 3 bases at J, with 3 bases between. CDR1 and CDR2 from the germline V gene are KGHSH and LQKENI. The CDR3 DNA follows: TGTGCCAGCTCACCAATAACAGATACGCAGTATTTT. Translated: CASSPITDTQYF. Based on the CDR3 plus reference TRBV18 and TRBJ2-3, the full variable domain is NAGVMQNPRHLVRRRGQEARLRCSPMKGHSHVYWYRQLPEEGLKFMVYLQKENIIDESGMPKERFSAEFPKEGPSILRIQQVVRGDSAAYFCASSPITDTQYFGPGTRLTVL.